This paragraph reports one TCR beta chain. The CDR3 loop spans 11 amino acids. V gave up 0 bases and J gave up 7 bases, with 6 bases separating them. CDR1 and CDR2 from the germline V gene are GTSNPN and SVGIG (reference sequence). Assay: immunoSEQ multiplex PCR; the TCRdb copy retains only in-frame clones and omits some. The table lists just under 80,000 clones, 75% to 90% of them singletons. The data are from a study of OX40 agonist ivuxolimab in advanced cancers. The source material was CD4+ or CD8+ T cells sorted from blood, sampled in a trial of the OX40 agonist ivuxolimab. V is TRBV30 and J is TRBJ1-2; D is unclear. This TCR derives from an adult with an advanced solid tumor such as melanoma, head and neck, liver or kidney cancer. The chain's CDR3 is CAWSVSVGYTF. The CDR3 nucleotides are TGTGCCTGGAGTGTGAGTGTTGGCTACACCTTC.